Following are 29 T cell receptor beta chains from one sample sequenced in a study of blood T cell repertoires in COVID-19. Using immunoSEQ multiplex PCR, the repertoire was profiled, and TCRdb retains in-frame clones only, with some absent. The data show 150,000 to 200,000 clones, more than 85% seen once. Input material: peripheral blood. The receptors come from a woman aged 25 to 39 with active or convalescent COVID-19.

The chain has TRBV2 and TRBJ2-7, with TRBD1 matching over 8 bases. In germline, CDR1 is SNHLY, CDR2 FYNNEI. Germline trimming cut 5 bases from V and 3 bases from J; bases unmatched to any gene: 9. There are 15 residues in the CDR3. The CDR3 DNA reads TGTGCCAGCAGTCGTGACAGGGGTTGGGGCTACGAGCAGTACTTC. This translates into CASSRDRGWGYEQYF.

CDR3 residues: CASSPRPGGTGFILETQYF. The CDR3 nucleotides read TGTGCCAGCAGCCCTCGGCCCGGAGGGACAGGTTTTATTCTGGAGACCCAGTACTTC. This chain connects TRBV9 to TRBJ2-5, with 8 bases fitting TRBD1. The CDR3 is 19 residues long. CDR1 is SGDLS and CDR2 is YYNGEE in the germline V gene. The V segment lost 4 bases and the J segment 5 bases; nucleotides outside the gene matches: 22.

The chain has TRBV14 and TRBJ1-1; D call uncertain. The CDR3 has 13 residues. Germline loops: CDR1 SGHDN, CDR2 FVKESK. With 0 bases removed from V and 3 bases from J, the gap between germline ends came to 5 bases. CDR3 sequence (DNA): TGTGCCAGCAGCCAAGAAACTTACACTGAAGCTTTCTTT. It codes for CASSQETYTEAFF.

The rearrangement links TRBV28 to TRBJ2-2; D is unresolved. Trimming removed 10 bases from V and 0 bases from J, with 9 bases in between. The CDR3 consists of 13 residues. CDR1 MDHEN and CDR2 SYDVKM come from the germline V gene. The CDR3 is CAIPGPNTGELFF. Here the CDR3 DNA reads TGTGCCATCCCGGGTCCGAACACCGGGGAGCTGTTTTTT.

This clone was seen just once. This chain uses TRBV2 with TRBJ2-3; 8 positions agree with TRBD1. CDR3 size: 18 residues. Germline V gene sequence: CDR1 SNHLY, CDR2 FYNNEI. V was pared by 7 bases and J by 2 bases, with 17 bases of the junction left unmatched. The CDR3 loop reads CASTAGTGRTPITDTQYF. The DNA of the CDR3 is TGTGCCAGCACCGCCGGGACAGGCAGGACGCCTATCACAGATACGCAGTATTTT.

The chain has TRBV18 and TRBJ2-4; weak D call: TRBD1 (5 bases). The CDR3 runs to 13 residues. V shed 3 bases and J shed 6 bases, with 9 bases lying between them. The germline gives CDR1 KGHSH, CDR2 LQKENI. As DNA, the CDR3 is TGTGCCAGCTCACCTCCAGGGTTAAACATTCAGTACTTC. Translating it yields CASSPPGLNIQYF.

The rearrangement joins TRBV4-1 to TRBJ1-4; no clear D gene. CDR1 and CDR2 from the germline V gene are MGHRA and YSYEKL. This CDR3 is 15 amino acids long. V lost 4 bases and J lost 0, with 9 bases in between. CDR3 residues: CASSPDGSTNEKLFF. The DNA for the CDR3 is TGCGCCAGCAGCCCAGACGGGTCAACTAATGAAAAACTGTTTTTT.

The chain combines TRBV3-1 (or the pseudogene TRBV3-2) with TRBJ2-7; 7 bases are a match to TRBD1. V shed 0 bases and J 5 bases; nucleotides not matched to a gene: 1. The CDR3 is 13 amino acids. Germline V lookup: CDR1 LGHDT, CDR2 YNNKEL (reference sequence). The CDR3 region has the DNA TGTGCCAGCAGCCAAGACAGGGGGAACGAGCAGTACTTC. Encoded protein: CASSQDRGNEQYF.

The table lists this clone with a few counts. In the same sample, other DNA sequences code for this CDR3. J is TRBJ1-1 and V is TRBV19, with D possibly matching TRBD1 (5 bases). Trimming removed 1 base at V and 5 bases at J, with 8 bases between. CDR3 length: 13 amino acids. Looked up from germline, CDR1 is LNHDA and CDR2 is SQIVND (reference sequence). The DNA for the CDR3 is TGTGCCAGTAGTATAGGCGGGGGAACTGAAGCTTTCTTT. Translating gives CASSIGGGTEAFF.

The rearrangement uses TRBV5-1 and TRBJ1-2, with D maybe TRBD1 (5 bases). Germline CDR1 and CDR2: SGHRS and YFSETQ. This CDR3 has 14 amino acids. Trimming cost V 4 bases and J 0 bases, with 10 bases left between them. CDR3 sequence: CASSQAGSNYGYTF. CDR3 DNA sequence: TGCGCCAGCAGCCAAGCAGGGTCTAACTATGGCTACACCTTC.

V is TRBV5-4 and J is TRBJ2-3; 7 bases align to TRBD1. Germline lookup yields CDR1 SGHNT and CDR2 YYREEE (reference sequence). V shed 4 bases and J 2 bases; nucleotides not matched to a gene: 10. This CDR3 is built from 16 residues. The CDR3 DNA is TGTGCCAGCAGCCCTCGACAGGGTATCCTCACAGATACGCAGTATTTT. It specifies CASSPRQGILTDTQYF.

The V call is TRBV7-2, the J call TRBJ2-7; D perhaps matches TRBD2 (6 bases). Trimming removed 3 bases from V and 2 bases from J, with 8 bases in between. Germline V gene sequence: CDR1 SGHTA, CDR2 FQGNSA. The CDR3 contains 13 residues. This chain's CDR3 is CASSLGTPYEQYF. The CDR3 region has the DNA TGTGCCAGCAGCTTGGGGACTCCCTACGAGCAGTACTTC.

J is TRBJ1-4 and V is TRBV5-6, with D tentatively TRBD1 (5 bases). CDR3 length: 15 amino acids. Germline values: CDR1 SGHDT, CDR2 YYEEEE. V was clipped by 2 bases and J by 4 bases, with 12 bases between them. The CDR3 nucleotides are TGTGCCAGCAGCTTATCAGTGGGGGGTAATGAAAAACTGTTTTTT. Its protein is CASSLSVGGNEKLFF.

The chain joins TRBV18 to TRBJ1-6, with D maybe TRBD1 (6 bases). Germline CDR1 reads KGHSH; CDR2 reads LQKENI. The CDR3 runs to 16 residues. V was clipped by 3 bases and J by 8 bases, with 17 bases between them. The CDR3 nucleotides read TGTGCCAGCTCACCGATGCTGGTCAGGGGTCATTCACCCCTCCACTTT. Protein sequence: CASSPMLVRGHSPLHF.

The J gene is TRBJ1-1, the V gene TRBV3-1 (or the pseudogene TRBV3-2), with a possible D match to TRBD1 (6 bases). This CDR3 comprises 14 residues. The germline V gene encodes CDR1 LGHDT and CDR2 YNNKEL (reference sequence). V was pared by 2 bases and J by 8 bases, with 15 bases between. CDR3 residues: CASSQRVWQGEAFF. For the CDR3, the DNA is TGTGCCAGCAGCCAAAGGGTGTGGCAGGGGGAAGCTTTCTTT.

V gene TRBV27 combines with J gene TRBJ2-5; 12 bases map to TRBD2. The CDR3 covers 15 residues. CDR1 is MNHEY and CDR2 is SMNVEV in the germline V gene (reference sequence). V lost 6 bases and J lost 5; bases outside the gene matches: 7. The CDR3 bases are TGTGCCAGCAGGATTTCTAGCGGGGGGGCGGAGACCCAGTACTTC. This sequence encodes CASRISSGGAETQYF.

For this clone: At one end, the junction sequence differs from germline, possibly due to a read error. The same CDR3 arises from other DNA sequences in this sample as well. The V gene is TRBV28, the J gene TRBJ1-1; D might be TRBD1 (6 bases). This CDR3 has 15 residues. Per germline, CDR1 MDHEN and CDR2 SYDVKM. The CDR3 region is CASRLYVGRDTEAFF. The CDR3 DNA reads as TGTGCCAGCAGGCTCTATGTGGGGAGGGACACTGAAGCCTTCTTT.

The chain uses TRBV6-6 and TRBJ1-2, with D tentatively TRBD1 (5 bases). This CDR3 has 13 residues. Trimming took off 5 bases at V and 8 bases at J, with 15 bases between the two ends. From germline, CDR1 is MNHNY and CDR2 SVGAGI (reference sequence). The CDR3 DNA follows: TGTGCCAGCAGTCAGGAGGGAAGGGACGGCTACACCTTC. This sequence encodes CASSQEGRDGYTF.

This chain joins TRBV30 and TRBJ1-2; no reliable D call. Germline CDR1 reads GTSNPN; CDR2 reads SVGIG (reference sequence). The CDR3 is 13 amino acids. V was pared by 0 bases and J by 1 base, with 6 bases between. In nucleotides, the CDR3 is TGTGCCTGGAGTGTAACAGTTAACTATGGCTACACCTTC. This translates into CAWSVTVNYGYTF.

V and J are TRBV15 and TRBJ2-5; no firm D call. Deletions cut 2 bases from V and 1 base from J, with 11 bases between. The CDR3 is 15 amino acids. Germline lookup yields CDR1 LNHNV and CDR2 YYDKDF (reference sequence). The CDR3 is CATSRMAESQETQYF. CDR3 bases: TGTGCCACCAGCAGAATGGCGGAGTCCCAAGAGACCCAGTACTTC. The full variable domain, with the rest looked up from reference TRBV15 and TRBJ2-5, is DAMVIQNPRYQVTQFGKPVTLSCSQTLNHNVMYWYQQKSSQAPKLLFHYYDKDFNNEADTPDNFQSRRPNTSFCFLDIRSPGLGDTAMYLCATSRMAESQETQYFGPGTRLLVL.

V usage is TRBV28 and J usage is TRBJ1-2, with 8 positions matching TRBD1. This CDR3 has 14 amino acids. The ends lost 6 bases at V and 3 bases at J; junction bases unmatched: 6. The germline CDR1 and CDR2 sequences are MDHEN and SYDVKM. CDR3 DNA sequence: TGTGCCAGCAGGAGCGGACAGGGAGACTATGGCTACACCTTC. It codes for CASRSGQGDYGYTF.

J is TRBJ1-4 and V is TRBV28; 7 nucleotides agree with TRBD1. This CDR3 has 14 residues. From germline, CDR1 is MDHEN and CDR2 SYDVKM. V dropped 7 bases and J dropped 2; count of bases not matched to a gene: 4. This CDR3 is CASKTGRTNEKLFF. The CDR3 DNA reads as TGTGCCAGCAAGACAGGGCGTACTAATGAAAAACTGTTTTTT.

CDR3 residues: CSVLWGEFEKLFF. The CDR3 DNA reads TGCAGCGTTTTATGGGGGGAATTTGAAAAACTGTTTTTT. The chain is built from TRBV29-1 and TRBJ1-4, with a tentative D call TRBD1 (5 bases). CDR3 length: 13 residues. V dropped 5 bases and J dropped 7 bases, with 14 bases sitting between them. Germline V gene sequence: CDR1 SQVTM, CDR2 ANQGSEA.

The chain combines TRBV15 with TRBJ1-1, with TRBD1 matching 7 bases. The CDR3 has 14 residues. The J segment lost 4 bases and the V segment lost 1 base, leaving 3 bases of the junction unmatched. Germline values: CDR1 LNHNV, CDR2 YYDKDF (reference sequence). The CDR3 region has the DNA TGTGCCACCAGCAGAGGAGGGACAGCCACTGAAGCTTTCTTT. Translating it yields CATSRGGTATEAFF.

Turning to this clone: Germline and junction disagree at one end, which may indicate a read error. This sequence joins TRBV3-1 (or the pseudogene TRBV3-2) and TRBJ1-5; TRBD1 is a possible D gene (5 bases). The CDR3 runs to 15 residues. CDR1 and CDR2 from the germline V gene are LGHDT and YNNKEL (reference sequence). This chain's CDR3 is CARSLGGGSNQPQHF. In DNA, the CDR3 is TGTGCCCGCAGCCTCGGGGGGGGGTCAAATCAGCCCCAGCATTTT.

This clone was seen more than once but under ten times. The V call is TRBV6-2 or TRBV6-3, the J call TRBJ1-5; maybe TRBD1 (5 bases). The germline V and J ends were trimmed by 5 bases and 5 bases, with 10 bases remaining between them. Germline lookup yields CDR1 MNHEY and CDR2 SVGEGT. This CDR3 is 13 amino acids long. The CDR3 sequence: CASSQGSHQPQHF. Written as DNA, the CDR3 is TGTGCCAGCAGTCAGGGTTCCCATCAGCCCCAGCATTTT.

This clone was seen a handful of times. The V call is TRBV2, the J call TRBJ1-2; D ambiguous. This CDR3 region has 11 residues. The germline V and J ends were trimmed by 3 bases and 4 bases, with 3 bases remaining between them. Germline CDR1 and CDR2: SNHLY and FYNNEI. CDR3 residues: CASSESYGYTF. The CDR3 bases are TGTGCCAGCAGTGAGAGCTATGGCTACACCTTC. Drawing the rest from reference TRBV2 and TRBJ1-2, the complete variable domain is EPEVTQTPSHQVTQMGQEVILRCVPISNHLYFYWYRQILGQKVEFLVSFYNNEISEKSEIFDDQFSVERPDGSNFTLKIRSTKLEDSAMYFCASSESYGYTFGSGTRLTVV.

CDR3 DNA: TGTGCCAGCAGCGCGGGGACTAGCGGATACGAGCAGTACTTC. This translates into CASSAGTSGYEQYF. The V gene is TRBV9, the J gene TRBJ2-7; the match to TRBD2 covers 11 bases. From germline, CDR1 is SGDLS and CDR2 YYNGEE. J lost 4 bases, V lost 3 bases, and 3 bases had no gene match. The CDR3 has 14 amino acids.

The chain joins TRBV7-9 to TRBJ1-2, with no clear D. Trimming shortened V by 5 bases and J by 4 bases, and 17 bases separated the two germline ends. Germline CDR1 SEHNR, CDR2 FQNEAQ (reference sequence). CDR3 size: 15 residues. The CDR3 nucleotides are TGTGCCAGCAGCCCACCTCACGGAGCTCTCTATGGCTACACCTTC. This sequence encodes CASSPPHGALYGYTF.